A few counts support the clone carrying this T cell receptor (beta chain). Its antigen is as yet unknown. This specimen belongs to a study of read filtering for tumor transcriptome and immune sequencing. Study-level points and caveats: Without single-read clonotypes, shared clonotype proportions correlated more between IR-seq and RNA-seq. About four fifths of IR-seq clonotypes had one read, totaling approximately 3.3% of reads; RNA-seq: around 70% and 40%.

The library was built from roughly 400 ng RNA with molecular barcoded adaptors for alpha/delta and beta/gamma chains. One entry per CDR3 protein results from TCRdb running MiXCR on the reads. This sample has fewer than 30,000 distinct CDR3 sequences, with under 25% found just once. The TCR was taken from a donor aged 40 or older with multiple myeloma. Sequenced: a population of CD138-negative cells sorted from bone marrow.

The CDR3 protein is CASSLDGYEQYF. The CDR3 nucleotides read TGCGCCAGCAGCTTGGACGGCTACGAGCAGTACTTC. This chain connects TRBV5-1 to TRBJ2-7; D unresolved. Trimming cost V 0 bases and J 3 bases, with 4 bases left between them. Germline lookup yields CDR1 SGHRS and CDR2 YFSETQ. This CDR3 is built from 12 residues.